Listed here are 3 T cell receptor beta chains from one sample, sequenced in a study of PD-1 blockade in classical Hodgkin lymphoma. This table comes from immunoSEQ multiplex PCR, and its TCRdb copy is limited to in-frame clones, with some not included. The profile covers tens of thousands of clones, with 84% appearing a single time and about 1.8% taken by the ten largest. Every one of the patients relapsed after autologous stem cell transplantation (brentuximab vedotin exposure was variable). Researchers report purifying CD4+ T cells from thawed PBMCs by magnetic negative selection. Sequences were derived from CD4+ T cells from blood, sampled at baseline. These receptors originate from a human donor with classical Hodgkin lymphoma.

The chain joins TRBV7-3 to TRBJ1-6; D may be TRBD1 (5 bases). V lost 0 bases and J 3 bases, leaving 9 bases between the germline ends. Germline CDR1 is SGHTA and CDR2 is FQGTGA. The CDR3 runs 16 residues. Here the CDR3 DNA reads TGTGCCAGCAGCTTAACAGGGACGCTCTATAATTCACCCCTCCACTTT. This gives the protein CASSLTGTLYNSPLHF.

This clone was detected a few times. The chain links TRBV6-7 to TRBJ1-1; unclear D gene. TRBV6-7 is filed as an ORF, its function uncertain. Between the trimmed V and J ends, which lost 6 bases and 7 bases, there was a span of 6 bases. This CDR3 has 10 residues. CDR3 region: CASSCLEAFF. Here the CDR3 DNA reads TGTGCCAGCAGCTGCCTTGAAGCTTTCTTT.

The chain links TRBV10-3 to TRBJ1-1; D gene uncertain. The length of the CDR3 is 13 residues. Looked up from germline, CDR1 is ENHRY and CDR2 is SYGVKD. The ends were cut back, 7 bases at V and 1 base at J, with 10 bases in the middle. The chain's CDR3 is CAITRGPNTEAFF. DNA for the CDR3: TGTGCCATCACCCGAGGGCCGAACACTGAAGCTTTCTTT.